The table lists the clone carrying this T cell receptor beta chain with a few counts. Its specificity is unknown. The sample originates from a study of blood T cells in healthy people across ages. Study results and caveats: Naive T cell percentage showed a strong correlation with the diversity of TCR beta.

Germline V gene data show CDR1 as MNHEY and CDR2 as SMNVEV (reference sequence). V lost 7 bases and J lost 9; bases outside the gene matches: 2. This CDR3 comprises 11 residues. Investigators took about 9.4 milliliters of peripheral blood from every donor. A second about 6 to 11 cycle PCR used barcoded and J-beta primers. The template-switch adaptor, which had 12 random nucleotides, put a tag on each cDNA molecule. Any given sample supplied a minimum of 3 million CDR3-containing paired-end reads. TCRdb reanalysed the 5' RACE reads using MiXCR and keeps one entry per CDR3 protein. In the table there are approximately 770,000 distinct CDR3 sequences, nearly 60% of which are singletons.

Sample: blood. The rearrangement links TRBV27 to TRBJ2-1, with 8 bases fitting TRBD2. The sequence was collected from a man aged 25 to 40 in good health. In nucleotides, the CDR3 is TGTGCCAGCACCCGGGGGGGTGAGCAGTTCTTC. As protein: CASTRGGEQFF.